The source of this TCR beta chain is a study of long-term antiretroviral therapy in people with HIV. One or more pre-ART and two or more post-ART PBMC samples were available from each donor. Study results and caveats: Once patients were on ART, diversity went higher but still fell short of transplant donor controls. Clones with expansion before ART led the repertoire at all time points. Blood obtained between the mid-2000s and the late 2010s may reflect older ART regimens.

The authors ran the immunoSEQ assay, v3.0, at survey level. Repertoires were generated with immunoSEQ multiplex PCR, while TCRdb's copy carries only in-frame clones and drops some. The table records 30,000 to 40,000 clones, 65% to 90% of them present only once. The CDR3 has 14 amino acids. Germline CDR1 and CDR2: SGHVS and FNYEAQ. V was clipped by 1 base and J by 4 bases, with 10 bases between them. Notes on this clone: Its antigen is still unknown.

The material sequenced was unsorted PBMCs, taken roughly 3.5 years after starting antiretroviral therapy. The V gene is TRBV7-6, the J gene TRBJ2-5; weak D call: TRBD1 (6 bases). The origin of this receptor is a man between 18 and 29 years old with HIV. This chain's CDR3 is CASSLEQGPETQYF. The CDR3 DNA follows: TGTGCCAGCAGCTTAGAACAGGGTCCAGAGACCCAGTACTTC. The full variable domain, rest sourced from reference TRBV7-6 and TRBJ2-5, is GAGVSQSPRYKVTKRGQDVALRCDPISGHVSLYWYRQALGQGPEFLTYFNYEAQQDKSGLPNDRFSAERPEGSISTLTIQRTEQRDSAMYRCASSLEQGPETQYFGPGTRLLVL.